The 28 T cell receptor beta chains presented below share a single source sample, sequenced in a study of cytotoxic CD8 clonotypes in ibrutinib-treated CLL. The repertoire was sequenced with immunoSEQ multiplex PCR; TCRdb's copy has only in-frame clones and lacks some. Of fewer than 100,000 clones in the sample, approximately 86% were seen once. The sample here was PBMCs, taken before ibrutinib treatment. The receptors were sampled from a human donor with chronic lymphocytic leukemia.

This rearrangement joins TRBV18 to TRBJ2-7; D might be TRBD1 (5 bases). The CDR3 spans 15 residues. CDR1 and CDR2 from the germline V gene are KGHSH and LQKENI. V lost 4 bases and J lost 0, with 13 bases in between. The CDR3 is CASSRTQTPSYEQYF. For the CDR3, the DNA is TGTGCCAGCTCACGGACACAAACGCCCTCCTACGAGCAGTACTTC. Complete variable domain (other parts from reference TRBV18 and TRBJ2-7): NAGVMQNPRHLVRRRGQEARLRCSPMKGHSHVYWYRQLPEEGLKFMVYLQKENIIDESGMPKERFSAEFPKEGPSILRIQQVVRGDSAAYFCASSRTQTPSYEQYFGPGTRLTVT.

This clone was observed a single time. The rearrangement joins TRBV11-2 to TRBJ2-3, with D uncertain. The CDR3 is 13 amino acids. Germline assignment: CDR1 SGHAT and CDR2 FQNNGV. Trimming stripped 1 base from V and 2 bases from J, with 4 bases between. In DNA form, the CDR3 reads TGTGCCAGCAGCTTAGGTCACACAGATACGCAGTATTTT. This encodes CASSLGHTDTQYF. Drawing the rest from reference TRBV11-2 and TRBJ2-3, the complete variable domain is EAGVAQSPRYKIIEKRQSVAFWCNPISGHATLYWYQQILGQGPKLLIQFQNNGVVDDSQLPKDRFSAERLKGVDSTLKIQPAKLEDSAVYLCASSLGHTDTQYFGPGTRLTVL.

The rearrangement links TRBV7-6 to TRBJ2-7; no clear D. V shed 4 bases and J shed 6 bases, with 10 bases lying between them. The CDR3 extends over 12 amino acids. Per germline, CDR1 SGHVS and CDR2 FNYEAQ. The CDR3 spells CASSYYLGEQYF. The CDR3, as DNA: TGTGCCAGCAGCTATTACTTGGGCGAGCAGTACTTC.

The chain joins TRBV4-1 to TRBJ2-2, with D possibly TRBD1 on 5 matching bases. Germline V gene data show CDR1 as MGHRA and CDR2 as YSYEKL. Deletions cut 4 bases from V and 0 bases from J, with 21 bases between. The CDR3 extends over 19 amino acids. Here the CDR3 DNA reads TGCGCCAGCAGCCGGAACACCGCAAACAGGAGAGCGAACACCGGGGAGCTGTTTTTT. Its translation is CASSRNTANRRANTGELFF.

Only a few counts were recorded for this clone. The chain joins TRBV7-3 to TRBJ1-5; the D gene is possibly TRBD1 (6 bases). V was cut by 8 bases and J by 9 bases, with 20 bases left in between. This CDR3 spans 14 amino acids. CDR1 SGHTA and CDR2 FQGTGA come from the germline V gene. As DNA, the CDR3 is TGTGCCAGCGCGGGTGGAACAGGGACTCGGCCCCAGCATTTT. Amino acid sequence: CASAGGTGTRPQHF.

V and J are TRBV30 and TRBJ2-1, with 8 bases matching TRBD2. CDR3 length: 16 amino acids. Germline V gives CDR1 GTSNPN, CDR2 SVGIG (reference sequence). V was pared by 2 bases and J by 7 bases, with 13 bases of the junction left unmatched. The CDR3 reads CAWSTRVIAGRNEQFF. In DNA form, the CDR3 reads TGTGCCTGGAGTACCCGTGTGATAGCGGGAAGGAATGAGCAGTTCTTC.

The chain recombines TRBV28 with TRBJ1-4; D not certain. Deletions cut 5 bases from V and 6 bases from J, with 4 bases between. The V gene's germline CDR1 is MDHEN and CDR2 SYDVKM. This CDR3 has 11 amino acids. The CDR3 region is CASSIHEKLFF. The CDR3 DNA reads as TGTGCCAGCAGTATTCATGAAAAACTGTTTTTT.

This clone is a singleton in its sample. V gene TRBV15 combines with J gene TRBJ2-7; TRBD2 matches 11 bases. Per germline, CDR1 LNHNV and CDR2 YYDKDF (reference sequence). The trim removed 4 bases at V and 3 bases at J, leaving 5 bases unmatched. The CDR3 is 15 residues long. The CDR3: CATSTIAGGLYEQYF. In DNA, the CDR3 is TGTGCCACCAGCACAATAGCGGGAGGGCTCTACGAGCAGTACTTC.

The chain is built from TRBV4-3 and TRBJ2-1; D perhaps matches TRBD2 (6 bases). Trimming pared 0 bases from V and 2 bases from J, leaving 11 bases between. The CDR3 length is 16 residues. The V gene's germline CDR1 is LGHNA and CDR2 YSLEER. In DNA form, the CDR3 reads TGCGCCAGCAGCCAAGATGGGGGGAGTACCTACAATGAGCAGTTCTTC. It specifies CASSQDGGSTYNEQFF.

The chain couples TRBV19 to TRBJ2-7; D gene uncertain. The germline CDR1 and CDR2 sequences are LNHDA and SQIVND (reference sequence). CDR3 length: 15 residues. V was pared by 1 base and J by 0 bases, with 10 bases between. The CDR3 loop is CASSIVRQASYEQYF. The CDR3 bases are TGTGCCAGTAGTATAGTCCGGCAGGCCTCCTACGAGCAGTACTTC.

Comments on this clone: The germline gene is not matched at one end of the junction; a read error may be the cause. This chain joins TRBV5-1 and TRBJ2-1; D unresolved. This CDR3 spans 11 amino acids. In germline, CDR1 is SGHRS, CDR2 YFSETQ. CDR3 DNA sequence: TGCGCCAGCAGCCCCGGTAGATTGATGATCTTC. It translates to CASSPGRLMIF.

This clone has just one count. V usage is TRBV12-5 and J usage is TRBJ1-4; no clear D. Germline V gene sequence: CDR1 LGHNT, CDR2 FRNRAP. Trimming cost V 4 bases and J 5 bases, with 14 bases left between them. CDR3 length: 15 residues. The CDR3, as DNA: TGTGCTAGTGGTTGGATGGGCTCGACAAATGAAAAACTGTTTTTT. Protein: CASGWMGSTNEKLFF.

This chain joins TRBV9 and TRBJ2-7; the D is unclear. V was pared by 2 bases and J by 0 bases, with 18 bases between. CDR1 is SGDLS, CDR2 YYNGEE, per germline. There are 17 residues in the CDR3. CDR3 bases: TGTGCCAGCAGCGTCACTTCGGACGGGTATGGCTCCTACGAGCAGTACTTC. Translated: CASSVTSDGYGSYEQYF.

The CDR3 here is CASSEGVYTEAFF. DNA for the CDR3: TGTGCCAGCAGTGAAGGTGTATACACTGAAGCTTTCTTT. This chain uses TRBV6-1 with TRBJ1-1; D is unresolved. Germline V gene data show CDR1 as MNHNS and CDR2 as SASEGT. The CDR3 contains 13 residues. V was clipped by 1 base and J by 3 bases, with 6 bases between them.

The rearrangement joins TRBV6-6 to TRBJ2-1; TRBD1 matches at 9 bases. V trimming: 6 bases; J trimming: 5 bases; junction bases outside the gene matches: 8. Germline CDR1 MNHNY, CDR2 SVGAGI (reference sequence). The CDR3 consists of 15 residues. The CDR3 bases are TGTGCCAGCAGAAGGGGGGGACAGGGAAACAATGAGCAGTTCTTC. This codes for CASRRGGQGNNEQFF.

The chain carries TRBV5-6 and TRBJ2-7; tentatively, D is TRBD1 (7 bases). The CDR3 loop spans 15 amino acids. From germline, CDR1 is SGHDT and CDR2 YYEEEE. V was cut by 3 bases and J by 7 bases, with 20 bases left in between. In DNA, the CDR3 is TGTGCCAGCAGCTGGGGAACAGGGGAGGATCGAGAGCAGTACTTC. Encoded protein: CASSWGTGEDREQYF.

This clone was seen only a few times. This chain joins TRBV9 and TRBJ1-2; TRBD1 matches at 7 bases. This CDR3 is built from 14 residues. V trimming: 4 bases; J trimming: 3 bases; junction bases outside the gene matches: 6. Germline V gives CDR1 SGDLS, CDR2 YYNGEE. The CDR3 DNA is TGTGCCAGCAGCCAGGACAGGACCTACTATGGCTACACCTTC. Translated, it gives CASSQDRTYYGYTF.

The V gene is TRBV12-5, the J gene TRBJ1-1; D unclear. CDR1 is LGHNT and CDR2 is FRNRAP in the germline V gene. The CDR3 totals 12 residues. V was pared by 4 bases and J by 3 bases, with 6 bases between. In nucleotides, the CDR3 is TGTGCTAGTGGTTCAAGAGACACTGAAGCTTTCTTT. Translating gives CASGSRDTEAFF.

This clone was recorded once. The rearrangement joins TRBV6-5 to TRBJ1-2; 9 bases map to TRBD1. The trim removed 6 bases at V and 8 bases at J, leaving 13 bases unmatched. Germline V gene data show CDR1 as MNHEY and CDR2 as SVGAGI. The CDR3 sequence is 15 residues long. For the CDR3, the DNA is TGTGCCAGCAGACTAGAACCTCGGACAGGGGAGGGCTACACCTTC. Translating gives CASRLEPRTGEGYTF.

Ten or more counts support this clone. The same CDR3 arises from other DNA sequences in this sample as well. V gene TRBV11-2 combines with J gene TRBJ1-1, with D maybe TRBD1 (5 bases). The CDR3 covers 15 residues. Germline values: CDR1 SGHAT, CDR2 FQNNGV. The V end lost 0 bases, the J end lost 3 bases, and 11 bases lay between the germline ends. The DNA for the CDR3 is TGTGCCAGCAGCTTAGAACCGGGACTTGACACTGAAGCTTTCTTT. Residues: CASSLEPGLDTEAFF.

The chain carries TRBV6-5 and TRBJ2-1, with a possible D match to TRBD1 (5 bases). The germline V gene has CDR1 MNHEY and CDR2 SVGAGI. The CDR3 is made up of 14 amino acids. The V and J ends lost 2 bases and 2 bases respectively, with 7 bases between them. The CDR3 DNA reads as TGTGCCAGCAGTTACCAGGGTCCCTACAATGAGCAGTTCTTC. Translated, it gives CASSYQGPYNEQFF.

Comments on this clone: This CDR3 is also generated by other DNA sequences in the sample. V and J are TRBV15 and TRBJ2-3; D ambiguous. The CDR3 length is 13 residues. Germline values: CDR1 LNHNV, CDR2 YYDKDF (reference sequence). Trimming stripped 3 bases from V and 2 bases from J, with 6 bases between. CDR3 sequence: CATSRASTDTQYF. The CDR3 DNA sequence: TGTGCCACCAGCAGGGCATCCACAGATACGCAGTATTTT.

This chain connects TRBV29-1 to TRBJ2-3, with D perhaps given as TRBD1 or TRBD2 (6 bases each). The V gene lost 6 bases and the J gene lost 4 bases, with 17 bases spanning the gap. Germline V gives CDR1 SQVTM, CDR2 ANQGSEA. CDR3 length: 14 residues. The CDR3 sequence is CSVGLQGLADTQYF. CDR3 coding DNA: TGCAGCGTAGGACTACAGGGTCTGGCAGATACGCAGTATTTT.

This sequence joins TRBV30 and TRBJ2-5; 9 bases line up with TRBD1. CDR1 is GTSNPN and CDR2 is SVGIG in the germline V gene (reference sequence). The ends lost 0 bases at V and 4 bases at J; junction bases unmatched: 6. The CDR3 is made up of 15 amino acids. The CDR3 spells CAWSVGWTGVETQYF. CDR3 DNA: TGTGCCTGGAGTGTAGGGTGGACAGGGGTAGAGACCCAGTACTTC. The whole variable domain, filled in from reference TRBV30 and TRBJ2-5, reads SQTIHQWPATLVQPVGSPLSLECTVEGTSNPNLYWYRQAAGRGLQLLFYSVGIGQISSEVPQNLSASRPQDRQFILSSKKLLLSDSGFYLCAWSVGWTGVETQYFGPGTRLLVL.

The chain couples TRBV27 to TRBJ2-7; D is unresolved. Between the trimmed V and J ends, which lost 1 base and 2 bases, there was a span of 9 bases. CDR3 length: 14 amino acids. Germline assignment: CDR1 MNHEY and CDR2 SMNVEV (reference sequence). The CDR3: CASSLYGPAYEQYF. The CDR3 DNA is TGTGCCAGCAGTTTATACGGCCCTGCCTACGAGCAGTACTTC.

The DNA of the CDR3 is TGTGCCAGCAGTTTTCCGGGACATGCTGGCTACACCTTC. Residues: CASSFPGHAGYTF. The V gene is TRBV28, the J gene TRBJ1-2; TRBD1 might be the D (6 bases). V was clipped by 3 bases and J by 7 bases, with 12 bases between them. Germline CDR1 MDHEN, CDR2 SYDVKM. The CDR3 has 13 residues.

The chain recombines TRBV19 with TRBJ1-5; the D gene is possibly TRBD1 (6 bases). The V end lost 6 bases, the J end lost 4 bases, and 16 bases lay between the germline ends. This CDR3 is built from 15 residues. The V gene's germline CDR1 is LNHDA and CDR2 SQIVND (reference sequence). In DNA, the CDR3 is TGTGCCAGTAGAACCGGGACACACACTAATCAGCCCCAGCATTTT. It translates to CASRTGTHTNQPQHF.

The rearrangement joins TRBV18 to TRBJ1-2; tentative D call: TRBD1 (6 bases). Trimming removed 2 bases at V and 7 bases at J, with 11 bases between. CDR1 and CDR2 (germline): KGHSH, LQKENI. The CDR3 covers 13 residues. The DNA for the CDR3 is TGTGCCAGCTCACCAAACACAGGGAGTGGCTACACCTTC. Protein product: CASSPNTGSGYTF.